This T cell receptor beta chain was profiled in a study of regulatory T cells in long-lasting Graves disease. Study-wide points: Patients with persistent disease showed a bias toward TRBV28, TRBJ1-2 and TRBJ2-5.

The ends lost 7 bases at V and 1 base at J; junction bases unmatched: 6. CDR1 and CDR2 (germline): SQVTM, ANQGSEA. This CDR3 comprises 13 residues. Specified time point: newly diagnosed GD, antithyroid drugs for less than 3 months. PBMCs provided the RNA from which the TCR library was made. One endocrinology department in Xi'an, China, was where patients came from. With respect to this clonotype: Its target is unknown.

According to the study, TCR beta libraries were built with iRepertoire HTBI primers and CDR3-region Arm-PCR. In the authors' workflow: Identification across samples found 62 TRBV and about 15 TRBJ segments. Each CDR3 protein gets one entry after TCRdb re-called the multiplex PCR reads with MiXCR. Clone size and V and J calls follow TCRdb, not the original study. Here the sample spans 450,000 to 600,000 distinct CDR3 sequences, about 13% being singletons. A further study also used this sample, focusing on T cells in Graves' hyperthyroidism and ophthalmopathy. As that study records: The primer set for the first-round RT-PCR of the TCR CDR3 was HTBI.

The TCR originated in a man under 40 with Graves disease. Specimen: peripheral blood mononuclear cells (PBMCs), collected at new diagnosis, from a patient treated with antithyroid drugs. V is TRBV29-1 and J is TRBJ1-1; 7 bases line up with TRBD1. The CDR3 reads CSGGQRQNTEAFF. The CDR3 DNA reads TGCAGCGGGGGACAGCGCCAGAACACTGAAGCTTTCTTT.